Given below is one TCR beta chain in context. Its antigen remains unknown. This CDR3 is built from 15 residues. The germline V gene encodes CDR1 LNHDA and CDR2 SQIVND (reference sequence). Trimming pared 5 bases from V and 0 bases from J, leaving 12 bases between. The PCR ran on 60 Vbeta and 13 Jbeta primers. The protocol was immunoSEQ multiplex PCR, while the TCRdb copy is restricted to in-frame clones and leaves out a portion. The sample includes about 68,000 clones, roughly 77% seen only once; the top ten take around 7%. The entry originates in a study of cytomegalovirus exposure and HLA in healthy donors. Donors likely had unrecorded immune exposures despite being nominally healthy when sampled. This donor's file did not include a recorded CMV serostatus. Study-wide results and caveats: Prediction of most subjects' HLA-A and HLA-B alleles by TCR beta sequences was reportedly accurate.

The chain has TRBV19 and TRBJ2-3; possibly TRBD1 for D (6 bases). Sequenced: PBMCs. The receptor was derived from a human donor in good health. Here the CDR3 DNA reads TGTGCCAGTAGTCCCCTGGGACAAAGCACAGATACGCAGTATTTT. Its translation is CASSPLGQSTDTQYF.